This is a list of T cell receptor beta chains from one sample in a study of graft-versus-host responses after intestinal transplantation. Profiling relied on immunoSEQ multiplex PCR, and the TCRdb table lists in-frame clones only, not all of them. The sample has about 110,000 clones, approximately 93% seen once; the top ten hold approximately 1.2%. Their specific antigens are unknown. Material: unstimulated CD8+ T cells sorted from spleen or lymph node cells, obtained before transplant. The receptors were gathered from a human donor who was the organ donor for an intestinal transplant. Each CDR3 is given with its conserved first and last residue. The order of the fields is clone size, D gene, V gene, J gene, CDR3 protein, CDR3 DNA. The D gene is left open where the match is weak. The size entry is marked missing in some rows and otherwise reads once, few, many or a size class.

>-|TRBD2|TRBV27|TRBJ2-7
CASSLTSGSYEQYF
TGTGCCAGCAGTTTAACTAGCGGGAGTTACGAGCAGTACTTC
>-|TRBD2|TRBV4-3|TRBJ2-1
CASSPKGLAGELEQFF
TGCGCCAGCAGCCCTAAGGGATTAGCGGGAGAACTTGAGCAGTTCTTC
>once|TRBD1|TRBV6-1|TRBJ1-1
CASSLGQGLTEAFF
TGTGCCAGCAGTCTCGGACAGGGTTTGACTGAAGCTTTCTTT
>-|-|TRBV7-8|TRBJ2-1
CASSTLGGSYNEQFF
TGTGCCAGCAGCACCTTGGGGGGCTCCTACAATGAGCAGTTCTTC
>-|TRBD2|TRBV7-9|TRBJ2-7
CASSLGTSGPTYEQYF
TGTGCCAGCAGCTTAGGAACTAGCGGGCCAACCTACGAGCAGTACTTC
>-|-|TRBV9|TRBJ2-5
CASSVAPRWETQYF
TGTGCCAGCAGCGTAGCCCCACGGTGGGAGACCCAGTACTTC
>once|-|TRBV7-2|TRBJ1-1
CASSLGGGNTEAFF
TGTGCCAGCAGCTTAGGCGGGGGGAACACTGAAGCTTTCTTT
>-|-|TRBV5-7|TRBJ2-7
CASSLSVGSYEQYF
TGTGCCAGCAGCTTGTCGGTCGGCTCTTACGAGCAGTACTTC
>-|TRBD2|TRBV4-1|TRBJ2-2
CASSQETSGIRELFF
TGCGCCAGCAGCCAAGAGACTAGCGGGATTAGGGAGCTGTTTTTT
>-|-|TRBV27|TRBJ2-6
CASKQTSGANVLTF
TGTGCCAGCAAGCAAACCTCTGGGGCCAACGTCCTGACTTTC
>-|-|TRBV6-6|TRBJ2-7
CASSGLGRTYEQYF
TGTGCCAGCAGTGGCCTGGGACGGACCTACGAGCAGTACTTC